This T cell receptor (beta chain) was found in a study of glioma-infiltrating T cells after dendritic cell vaccination. The method was immunoSEQ multiplex PCR; TCRdb's version includes in-frame clones alone and lacks a portion of them. The table has over 70,000 clones, 82% seen once; the top ten hold approximately 2.3%. Findings of the study overall: Complete blood and tumor specimen sets were limited to few patients.

Trimming removed 7 bases at V and 0 bases at J, with 13 bases between. CDR3 length equals 15 residues. Germline V CDR1 and CDR2: LNHDA, SQIVND (reference sequence). To note about this clone: Its target is unknown.

The gene calls are TRBV19 and TRBJ1-3; perhaps TRBD1 as D (5 bases). This receptor was identified in a human donor with glioblastoma. Sequenced material: blood, taken before dendritic cell vaccination. CDR3 sequence: CASTQAGTSGNTIYF. The DNA for the CDR3 is TGTGCCAGTACTCAGGCGGGGACCTCTGGAAACACCATATATTTT.